This entry describes one T cell receptor (beta chain). The record originates from a study of blood T cell repertoires in COVID-19. Study information: T cells, B-cell-depleted T cells, or PBMCs supplied cDNA or gDNA.

V dropped 5 bases and J dropped 7 bases, with 14 bases sitting between them. The CDR3 runs to 14 residues. Germline V gene data show CDR1 as SEHNR and CDR2 as FQNEAQ (reference sequence). In the authors' workflow: Amplification of reference gene primers provided the estimated nucleated cell counts. Data came from immunoSEQ multiplex PCR; TCRdb stores just in-frame clones and leaves some out. V, J and clone size are those of that table, while D and trimming were read from the DNA. The data hold roughly 76,000 clones, with 90% observed a single time. The TCR comes from a man aged 50-59 years with acute or convalescent COVID-19. What was sequenced was peripheral blood. J is TRBJ1-4 and V is TRBV7-9; TRBD1 might be the D (6 bases). CDR3 protein: CASSRTASPEKLFF. The CDR3 region has the DNA TGTGCCAGCAGCCGGACAGCCTCCCCTGAAAAACTGTTTTTT.